This T cell receptor (beta chain) is from a study of a mutant IDH1 vaccine in newly diagnosed glioma. The CDR3 is made up of 15 amino acids. V trimming: 0 bases; J trimming: 4 bases; junction bases outside the gene matches: 5. The germline CDR1 and CDR2 sequences are LGHNA and YSLEER. Documented time point: week 11, during vaccination. In the vaccine, a single dose held 300 ug of the mutant IDH1 20-mer peptide, along with topical imiquimod. Each donor presented with a new WHO grade 3 or 4 astrocytoma that tested IDH1-mutant and showed ATRX loss. Worth noting for this clone: Its antigen is unknown.

Measured with immunoSEQ multiplex PCR; TCRdb has only the in-frame clones, and not every one. The sample shows more than 30,000 clones, almost 90% of them seen only once. Material: PBMCs, obtained from a glioma patient whose treatment included an IDH1 peptide vaccine. This clonotype was obtained from a man aged 18 to 30 with glioma. The J gene is TRBJ1-2, the V gene TRBV4-3; TRBD1 aligns across 7 bases. The CDR3 DNA follows: TGCGCCAGCAGCCAAGATCCAAGGGACAGCTATGGCTACACCTTC. This encodes CASSQDPRDSYGYTF.